Included here is one T cell receptor (beta chain) sequence, with context. Its antigen is unknown. The sample belongs to a study of T cells after posttransplantation cyclophosphamide. Findings and limits, study-wide: Later post-transplant blood repertoires were often dominated by donor CD8+ memory clones. TRB clonality was highly associated with recipient CMV seropositivity and reactivation. Skin or GI-infiltrating T cells shared few TRB sequences with blood.

Using immunoSEQ multiplex PCR, the repertoire was profiled, and TCRdb retains in-frame clones only, with some absent. There are more than 20,000 clones in the sample; roughly 88% occur only once, and around 6.5% lies in the top ten. Germline values: CDR1 GTSNPN, CDR2 SVGIG (reference sequence). The CDR3 sequence is 14 residues long. V shed 4 bases, J shed 4 bases, and the junction held 6 bases outside the gene matches. The sequence was obtained from a woman in her sixties with a blood cancer, CMV-positive, and with a related stem cell donor. V is TRBV30 and J is TRBJ1-4, with 7 bases identical to TRBD1. The sample consisted of PBMCs. As DNA, the CDR3 is TGTGCCTGGACCTCCGGGACAGTTAATGAAAAACTGTTTTTT. This gives the protein CAWTSGTVNEKLFF.